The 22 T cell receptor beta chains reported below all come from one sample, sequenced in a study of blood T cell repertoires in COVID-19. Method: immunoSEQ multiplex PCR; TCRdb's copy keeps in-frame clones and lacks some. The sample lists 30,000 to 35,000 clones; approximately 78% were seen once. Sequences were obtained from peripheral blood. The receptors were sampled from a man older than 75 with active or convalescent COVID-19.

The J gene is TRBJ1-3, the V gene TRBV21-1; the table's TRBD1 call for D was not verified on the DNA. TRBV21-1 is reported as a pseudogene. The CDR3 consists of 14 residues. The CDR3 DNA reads TGTGCCAGCAGCATGGGCAGCTCTGGAAACACCATATATTTT. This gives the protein CASSMGSSGNTIYF.

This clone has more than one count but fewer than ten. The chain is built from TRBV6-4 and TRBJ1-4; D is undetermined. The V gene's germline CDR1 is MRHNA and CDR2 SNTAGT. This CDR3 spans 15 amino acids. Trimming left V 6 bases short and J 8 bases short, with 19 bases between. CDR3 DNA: TGTGCCAGCAGCCCTCACATGACCGGGGAGGAAAAACTGTTTTTT. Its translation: CASSPHMTGEEKLFF.

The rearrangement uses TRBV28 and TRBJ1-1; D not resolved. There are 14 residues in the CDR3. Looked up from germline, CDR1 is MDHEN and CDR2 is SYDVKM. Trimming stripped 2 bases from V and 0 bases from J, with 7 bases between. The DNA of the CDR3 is TGTGCCAGCAGTTTAATCAACATGAACACTGAAGCTTTCTTT. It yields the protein CASSLINMNTEAFF.

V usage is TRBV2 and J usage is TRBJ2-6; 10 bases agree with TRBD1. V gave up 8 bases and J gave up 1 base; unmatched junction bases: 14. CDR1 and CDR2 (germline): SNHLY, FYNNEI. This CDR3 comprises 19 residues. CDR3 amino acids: CASFFLTGQGRSGANVLTF. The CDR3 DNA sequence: TGTGCCAGCTTTTTCCTAACGGGACAGGGGAGGTCTGGGGCCAACGTCCTGACTTTC.

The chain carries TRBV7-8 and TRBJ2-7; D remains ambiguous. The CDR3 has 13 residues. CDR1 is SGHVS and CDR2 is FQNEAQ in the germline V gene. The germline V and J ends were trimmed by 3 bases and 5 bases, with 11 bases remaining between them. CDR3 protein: CASSFGVLDEQYF. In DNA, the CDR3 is TGTGCCAGCAGCTTCGGAGTCTTGGACGAGCAGTACTTC.

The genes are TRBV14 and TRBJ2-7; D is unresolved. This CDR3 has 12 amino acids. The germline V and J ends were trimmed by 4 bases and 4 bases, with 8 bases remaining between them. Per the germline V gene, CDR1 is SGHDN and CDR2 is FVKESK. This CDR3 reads CASSPSGYEQYF. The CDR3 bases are TGTGCCAGCAGCCCTAGTGGTTACGAGCAGTACTTC.

CDR3 residues: CASSIRDRGFTDTQYF. The CDR3 coding sequence is TGTGCCAGCAGCATCCGGGACAGGGGATTCACAGATACGCAGTATTTT. The gene calls are TRBV7-8 and TRBJ2-3; 10 bases line up with TRBD1. This CDR3 has 16 residues. The J segment lost 2 bases and the V segment lost 5 bases, leaving 7 bases of the junction unmatched. Germline lookup yields CDR1 SGHVS and CDR2 FQNEAQ.

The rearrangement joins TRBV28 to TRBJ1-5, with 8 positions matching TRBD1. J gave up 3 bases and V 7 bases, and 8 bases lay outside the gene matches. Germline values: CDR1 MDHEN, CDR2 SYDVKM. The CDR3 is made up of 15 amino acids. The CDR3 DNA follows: TGTGCCAGCACCGAGACAGGGGACATCAATCAGCCCCAGCATTTT. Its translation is CASTETGDINQPQHF. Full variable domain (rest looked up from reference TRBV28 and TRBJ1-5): DVKVTQSSRYLVKRTGEKVFLECVQDMDHENMFWYRQDPGLGLRLIYFSYDVKMKEKGDIPEGYSVSREKKERFSLILESASTNQTSMYLCASTETGDINQPQHFGDGTRLSIL.

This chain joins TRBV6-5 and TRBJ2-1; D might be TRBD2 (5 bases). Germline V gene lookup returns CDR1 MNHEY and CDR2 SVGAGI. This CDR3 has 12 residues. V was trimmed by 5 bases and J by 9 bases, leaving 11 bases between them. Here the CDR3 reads CASSPRTLEQFF. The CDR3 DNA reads TGTGCCAGCAGTCCGCGGACTCTTGAGCAGTTCTTC.

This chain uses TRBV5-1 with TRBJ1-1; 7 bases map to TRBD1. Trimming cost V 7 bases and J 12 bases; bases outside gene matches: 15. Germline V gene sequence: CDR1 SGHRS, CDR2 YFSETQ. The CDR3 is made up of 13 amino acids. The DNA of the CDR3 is TGCGCCAGCTTAAACCCTGGGGACAGATCGACTTTCTTT. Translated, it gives CASLNPGDRSTFF.

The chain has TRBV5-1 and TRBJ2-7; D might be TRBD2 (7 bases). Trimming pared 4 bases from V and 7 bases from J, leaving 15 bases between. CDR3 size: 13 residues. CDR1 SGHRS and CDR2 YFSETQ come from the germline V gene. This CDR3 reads CASSPRGAREQYF. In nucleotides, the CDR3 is TGCGCCAGCAGCCCCCGGGGGGCGCGGGAGCAGTACTTC. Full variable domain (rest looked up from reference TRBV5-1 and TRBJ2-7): KAGVTQTPRYLIKTRGQQVTLSCSPISGHRSVSWYQQTPGQGLQFLFEYFSETQRNKGNFPGRFSGRQFSNSRSEMNVSTLELGDSALYLCASSPRGAREQYFGPGTRLTVT.

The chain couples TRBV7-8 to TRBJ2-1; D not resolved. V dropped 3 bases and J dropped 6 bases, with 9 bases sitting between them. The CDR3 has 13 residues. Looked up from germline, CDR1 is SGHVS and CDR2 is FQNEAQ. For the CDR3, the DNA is TGTGCCAGCAGCTTCCTCGGCGGCAATGAGCAGTTCTTC. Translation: CASSFLGGNEQFF. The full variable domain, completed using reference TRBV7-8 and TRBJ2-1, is GAGVSQSPRYKVAKRGQDVALRCDPISGHVSLFWYQQALGQGPEFLTYFQNEAQLDKSGLPSDRFFAERPEGSVSTLKIQRTQQEDSAVYLCASSFLGGNEQFFGPGTRLTVL.

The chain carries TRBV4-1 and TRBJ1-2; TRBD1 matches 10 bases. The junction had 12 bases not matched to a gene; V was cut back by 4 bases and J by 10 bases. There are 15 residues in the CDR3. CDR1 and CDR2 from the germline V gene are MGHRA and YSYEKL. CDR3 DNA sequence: TGCGCCAGCAGCCGCGAAGTAGACAGGGGGCAACCCTACACCTTC. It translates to CASSREVDRGQPYTF.

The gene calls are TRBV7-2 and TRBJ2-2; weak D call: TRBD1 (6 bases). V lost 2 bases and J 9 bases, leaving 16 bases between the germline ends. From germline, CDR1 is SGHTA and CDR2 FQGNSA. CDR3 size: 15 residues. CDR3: CASSLPTGSAWELFF. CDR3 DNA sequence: TGTGCCAGCAGCTTACCAACAGGGTCCGCCTGGGAGCTGTTTTTT.

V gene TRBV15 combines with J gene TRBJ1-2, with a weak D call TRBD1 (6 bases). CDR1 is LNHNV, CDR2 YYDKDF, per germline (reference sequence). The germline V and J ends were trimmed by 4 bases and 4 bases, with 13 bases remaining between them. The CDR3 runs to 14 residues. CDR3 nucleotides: TGTGCCACCAGCATTTCGGACAGCAGCTATGGCTACACCTTC. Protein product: CATSISDSSYGYTF.

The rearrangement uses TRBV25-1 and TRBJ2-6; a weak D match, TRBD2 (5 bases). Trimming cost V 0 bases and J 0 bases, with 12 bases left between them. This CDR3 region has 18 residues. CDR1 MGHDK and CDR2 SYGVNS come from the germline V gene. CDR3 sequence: CASSEYGGGGSGANVLTF. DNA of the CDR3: TGTGCCAGCAGTGAATATGGAGGTGGCGGCTCTGGGGCCAACGTCCTGACTTTC.

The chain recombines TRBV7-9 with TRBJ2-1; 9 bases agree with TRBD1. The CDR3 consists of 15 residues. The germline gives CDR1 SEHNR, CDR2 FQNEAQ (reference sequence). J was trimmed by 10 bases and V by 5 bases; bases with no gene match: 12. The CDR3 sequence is CASSPPRTGAGEQFF. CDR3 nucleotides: TGTGCCAGCAGCCCCCCCCGGACAGGGGCGGGGGAGCAGTTCTTC.

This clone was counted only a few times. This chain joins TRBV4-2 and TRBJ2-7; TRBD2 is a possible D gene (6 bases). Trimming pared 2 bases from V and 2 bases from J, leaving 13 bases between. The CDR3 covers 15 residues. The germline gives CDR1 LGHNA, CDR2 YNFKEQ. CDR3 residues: CASSQTRDLPYEQYF. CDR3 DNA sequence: TGTGCCAGCAGCCAAACCCGGGACTTGCCCTACGAGCAGTACTTC.

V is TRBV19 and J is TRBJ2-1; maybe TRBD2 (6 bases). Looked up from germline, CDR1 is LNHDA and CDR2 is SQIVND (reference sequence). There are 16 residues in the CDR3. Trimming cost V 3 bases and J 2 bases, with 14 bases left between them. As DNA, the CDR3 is TGTGCCAGTAGTATTGGAGGGAGTAAGCCCTACAATGAGCAGTTCTTC. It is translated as CASSIGGSKPYNEQFF.

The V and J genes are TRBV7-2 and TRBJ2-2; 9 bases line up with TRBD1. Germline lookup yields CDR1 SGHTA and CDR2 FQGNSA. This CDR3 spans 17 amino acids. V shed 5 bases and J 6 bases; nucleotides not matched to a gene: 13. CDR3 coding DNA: TGTGCCAGCAGCCCCGGACAGGGGACATCTAGGGCCGGGGAGCTGTTTTTT. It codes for CASSPGQGTSRAGELFF.

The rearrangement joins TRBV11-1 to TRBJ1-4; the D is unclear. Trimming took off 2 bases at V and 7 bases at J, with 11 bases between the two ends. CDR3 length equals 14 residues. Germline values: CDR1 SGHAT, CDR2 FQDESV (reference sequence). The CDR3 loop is CASSLNQAGEKLFF. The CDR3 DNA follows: TGTGCCAGCAGCTTAAATCAGGCCGGTGAAAAACTGTTTTTT.

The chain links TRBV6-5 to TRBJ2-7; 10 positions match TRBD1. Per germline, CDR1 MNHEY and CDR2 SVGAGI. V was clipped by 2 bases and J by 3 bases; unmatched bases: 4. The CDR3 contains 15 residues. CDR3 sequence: CASSYGTGDVYEQYF. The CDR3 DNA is TGTGCCAGCAGTTACGGGACAGGGGACGTCTACGAGCAGTACTTC.